Below, 26 T cell receptor beta chains from the same sample are listed, as sequenced in a study of T cell responses to AZD1222 COVID-19 vaccine. Profiled with immunoSEQ multiplex PCR; TCRdb holds only in-frame clones, not every one. The profile shows roughly 140,000 clones, 88% of them singletons. The sequencing here drew on peripheral blood, taken on day 0 of AZD1222 vaccination. These receptors all come from an adult in good health.

The chain carries TRBV4-2 and TRBJ2-3; TRBD2 matches at 9 bases. CDR3 length equals 17 residues. Germline V gene lookup returns CDR1 LGHNA and CDR2 YNFKEQ. The J segment lost 5 bases and the V segment lost 0 bases, leaving 9 bases of the junction unmatched. CDR3 sequence: CASSQDVAGGGEDTQYF. DNA of the CDR3: TGTGCCAGCAGCCAAGATGTTGCGGGAGGGGGGGAAGATACGCAGTATTTT.

CDR3 region: CATSTRLAKTDTQYF. CDR3 sequence (DNA): TGTGCCACCAGCACCCGACTAGCAAAGACAGATACGCAGTATTTT. The chain joins TRBV15 to TRBJ2-3; 7 bases align to TRBD2. The length of the CDR3 is 15 residues. Trimming cost V 4 bases and J 3 bases; bases outside gene matches: 7. Germline V CDR1 and CDR2: LNHNV, YYDKDF (reference sequence).

V usage is TRBV10-3 and J usage is TRBJ1-1, with a possible D match to TRBD1 (5 bases). Germline V gene lookup returns CDR1 ENHRY and CDR2 SYGVKD. Trimming stripped 2 bases from V and 10 bases from J, with 14 bases between. The CDR3 sequence is 13 residues long. CDR3 in amino acids: CAISEMAGLGAFF. The DNA of the CDR3 is TGTGCCATCAGTGAGATGGCAGGGCTGGGAGCTTTCTTT.

V gene TRBV30 combines with J gene TRBJ2-2, with D perhaps matching TRBD2 (6 bases). Germline CDR1 reads GTSNPN; CDR2 reads SVGIG (reference sequence). V was pared by 2 bases and J by 5 bases, with 24 bases between. There are 18 residues in the CDR3. The CDR3 spells CAWSLAGWEPRGTGELFF. CDR3 in DNA: TGTGCCTGGAGTCTGGCGGGATGGGAACCCCGGGGGACCGGGGAGCTGTTTTTT. Complete variable domain (other parts from reference TRBV30 and TRBJ2-2): SQTIHQWPATLVQPVGSPLSLECTVEGTSNPNLYWYRQAAGRGLQLLFYSVGIGQISSEVPQNLSASRPQDRQFILSSKKLLLSDSGFYLCAWSLAGWEPRGTGELFFGEGSRLTVL.

The gene calls are TRBV19 and TRBJ2-1; D gene uncertain. The CDR3 has 14 residues. Germline CDR1 reads LNHDA; CDR2 reads SQIVND (reference sequence). The V end lost 1 base, the J end lost 6 bases, and 10 bases lay between the germline ends. This chain's CDR3 is CASSIGFYSNEQFF. CDR3 nucleotides: TGTGCCAGTAGTATAGGCTTTTATTCCAATGAGCAGTTCTTC. The whole variable domain, filled in from reference TRBV19 and TRBJ2-1, reads DGGITQSPKYLFRKEGQNVTLSCEQNLNHDAMYWYRQDPGQGLRLIYYSQIVNDFQKGDIAEGYSVSREKKESFPLTVTSAQKNPTAFYLCASSIGFYSNEQFFGPGTRLTVL.

The CDR3 region has the DNA TGTGCCAGCAGTCCCGGGACAGGGGAGTACTTC. Its translation: CASSPGTGEYF. The chain couples TRBV6-5 to TRBJ2-7; 10 bases line up with TRBD1. Germline trimming cut 5 bases from V and 11 bases from J; bases unmatched to any gene: 3. Germline CDR1 is MNHEY and CDR2 is SVGAGI. The CDR3 totals 11 residues.

The J gene is TRBJ1-1, the V gene TRBV7-2; possible D gene TRBD1, 5 bases. The CDR3 is 15 residues long. Looked up from germline, CDR1 is SGHTA and CDR2 is FQGNSA. Trimming left V 5 bases short and J 3 bases short, with 16 bases between. DNA for the CDR3: TGTGCCAGCAGCCCCGGACACTTTCCCCACACTGAAGCTTTCTTT. Protein product: CASSPGHFPHTEAFF.

This chain links TRBV4-3 with TRBJ1-1, with D perhaps matching TRBD1 (6 bases). Germline V gene data show CDR1 as LGHNA and CDR2 as YSLEER. Trimming pared 4 bases from V and 4 bases from J, leaving 10 bases between. The CDR3 is 13 amino acids. CDR3 region: CASSLNRATEAFF. The DNA for the CDR3 is TGCGCCAGCAGCCTCAACAGGGCCACTGAAGCTTTCTTT.

This clone appeared a single time. J is TRBJ1-4 and V is TRBV6-5, with D unresolved. Germline V gives CDR1 MNHEY, CDR2 SVGAGI. This CDR3 has 14 residues. V dropped 5 bases and J dropped 8 bases, with 15 bases sitting between them. Written as DNA, the CDR3 is TGTGCCAGCAGTACGGACGGATTAGGGGAAAAACTGTTTTTT. Residues: CASSTDGLGEKLFF.

The chain links TRBV6-5 to TRBJ1-5; 9 positions match TRBD1. The CDR3 extends over 14 amino acids. V lost 6 bases, J lost 7 bases, and 7 bases stayed unmatched. Germline lookup yields CDR1 MNHEY and CDR2 SVGAGI. DNA of the CDR3: TGTGCCAGCAGAATGGGACAGGGAAAACAGCCCCAGCATTTT. This encodes CASRMGQGKQPQHF.

The rearrangement uses TRBV10-3 and TRBJ1-1; D remains unclear. Germline V gene data show CDR1 as ENHRY and CDR2 as SYGVKD. V was clipped by 0 bases and J by 8 bases, with 7 bases between them. The CDR3 sequence is 12 residues long. CDR3 protein: CAISESTREAFF. The CDR3 nucleotides read TGTGCCATCAGTGAGTCGACGAGGGAAGCTTTCTTT.

The chain is built from TRBV6-1 and TRBJ2-2, with D maybe TRBD2 (6 bases). Trimming stripped 6 bases from V and 5 bases from J, with 16 bases between. The CDR3 has 15 amino acids. Per the germline V gene, CDR1 is MNHNS and CDR2 is SASEGT. The CDR3 sequence is CASRTGTRGTGELFF. The CDR3 bases are TGTGCCAGCAGAACCGGGACTCGGGGGACCGGGGAGCTGTTTTTT.

This clone was observed at least ten times. This chain connects TRBV2 to TRBJ1-5, with D unclear. Trimming left V 5 bases short and J 4 bases short, with 9 bases between. The CDR3 loop spans 13 amino acids. Germline V gene lookup returns CDR1 SNHLY and CDR2 FYNNEI. CDR3 sequence (DNA): TGTGCCAGCAGTATTGACGGAAATCAGCCCCAGCATTTT. Amino acid sequence: CASSIDGNQPQHF.

This clone occurred once. The V call is TRBV7-8, the J call TRBJ2-7; 8 bases align to TRBD2. V dropped 3 bases and J dropped 2; count of bases not matched to a gene: 3. CDR1 and CDR2 (germline): SGHVS, FQNEAQ. The CDR3 is made up of 14 amino acids. CDR3 coding DNA: TGTGCCAGCAGCTTCCCGGGACTAGCCTACGAGCAGTACTTC. It codes for CASSFPGLAYEQYF.

This clone showed up just once. This chain links TRBV9 with TRBJ2-1; D is unclear. The CDR3 spans 15 residues. Deletions cut 0 bases from V and 1 base from J, with 8 bases between. Germline V gene sequence: CDR1 SGDLS, CDR2 YYNGEE. CDR3 in amino acids: CASSVGVESYNEQFF. The DNA for the CDR3 is TGTGCCAGCAGCGTAGGGGTGGAATCCTACAATGAGCAGTTCTTC.

This chain links TRBV12-2 with TRBJ1-3. TRBV12-2 is a known pseudogene. The CDR3 is 17 amino acids. The CDR3 here is CASRVCRSPDSGNTIYF. DNA for the CDR3: TGTGCAAGTCGCGTGTGTAGGAGTCCGGATTCTGGAAACACCATATATTTT.

The CDR3 protein is CASSSRGGLAGDEQYF. The CDR3 nucleotides read TGCGCCAGCAGCTCCAGGGGGGGACTAGCGGGAGACGAGCAGTACTTC. The chain is built from TRBV5-1 and TRBJ2-7; 14 bases are shared with TRBD2. After removal of 3 bases from V and 5 bases from J, the junction contained 7 bases not matched to a gene. The CDR3 extends over 16 amino acids. Germline values: CDR1 SGHRS, CDR2 YFSETQ.

The chain recombines TRBV6-5 with TRBJ2-7; 7 nucleotides line up with TRBD2. CDR3 size: 13 residues. V gave up 5 bases and J gave up 3 bases; unmatched junction bases: 4. CDR1 MNHEY and CDR2 SVGAGI come from the germline V gene. CDR3 amino acids: CASSLGGSYEQYF. The CDR3 nucleotides are TGTGCCAGCAGTCTCGGCGGGAGCTACGAGCAGTACTTC.

The J gene is TRBJ1-2, the V gene TRBV7-9; perhaps TRBD1 as D (5 bases). CDR1 SEHNR and CDR2 FQNEAQ come from the germline V gene (reference sequence). Trimming stripped 4 bases from V and 4 bases from J, with 13 bases between. The CDR3 loop spans 14 amino acids. The CDR3 DNA is TGTGCCAGCAGCTACATAGACAGATCCTATGGCTACACCTTC. It specifies CASSYIDRSYGYTF.

This chain connects TRBV4-2 to TRBJ1-6; TRBD1 matches at 7 bases. The CDR3 length is 21 residues. Per the germline V gene, CDR1 is LGHNA and CDR2 is YNFKEQ. The V segment lost 0 bases and the J segment 0 bases; nucleotides outside the gene matches: 14. CDR3 loop: CASSQDPTGVYPSSYNSPLHF. CDR3 in DNA: TGTGCCAGCAGCCAAGATCCTACAGGGGTCTATCCAAGCTCCTATAATTCACCCCTCCACTTT.

The chain recombines TRBV29-1 with TRBJ2-1; 8 nucleotides align to TRBD1. This CDR3 region has 15 residues. Germline CDR1 SQVTM, CDR2 ANQGSEA. Trimming at V came to 6 bases and at J to 3 bases, leaving 10 bases not matched to a gene. This CDR3 is CSVHRTGSNYNEQFF. CDR3 nucleotide sequence: TGCAGCGTACATAGGACAGGGAGTAACTACAATGAGCAGTTCTTC.

In its sample, this clone was seen once. The J gene is TRBJ1-3, the V gene TRBV4-3; D uncertain. There are 17 residues in the CDR3. Germline V lookup: CDR1 LGHNA, CDR2 YSLEER. V was pared by 6 bases and J by 0 bases, with 18 bases between. The DNA of the CDR3 is TGCGCCAGCAGTCGGGATTTAGAAGGGCACTCTGGAAACACCATATATTTT. It translates to CASSRDLEGHSGNTIYF.

The gene calls are TRBV12-5 and TRBJ2-3; unclear D gene. The germline CDR1 and CDR2 sequences are LGHNT and FRNRAP. The V end was cut by 2 bases, the J end by 6 bases, with 6 bases between. The CDR3 has 12 residues. DNA of the CDR3: TGTGCTAGTGGTTTGTCTCGTGATACGCAGTATTTT. Amino acid sequence: CASGLSRDTQYF. Filled out from reference TRBV12-5 and TRBJ2-3, the complete variable domain reads DARVTQTPRHKVTEMGQEVTMRCQPILGHNTVFWYRQTMMQGLELLAYFRNRAPLDDSGMPKDRFSAEMPDATLATLKIQPSEPRDSAVYFCASGLSRDTQYFGPGTRLTVL.

The gene calls are TRBV27 and TRBJ1-2; tentative D call: TRBD1 (6 bases). Trimming stripped 0 bases from V and 4 bases from J, with 9 bases between. Germline V gives CDR1 MNHEY, CDR2 SMNVEV (reference sequence). CDR3 length: 14 residues. The CDR3 spells CASSLSTGFYGYTF. The CDR3 DNA follows: TGTGCCAGCAGTTTATCCACAGGGTTCTATGGCTACACCTTC.

J is TRBJ1-2 and V is TRBV15, with D maybe TRBD1 (5 bases). Germline V gene sequence: CDR1 LNHNV, CDR2 YYDKDF (reference sequence). The CDR3 runs 16 residues. The V and J ends lost 4 bases and 1 base respectively, with 16 bases between them. CDR3 residues: CATSTPTGGINYGYTF. The CDR3, as DNA: TGTGCCACCAGCACTCCGACTGGGGGGATTAACTATGGCTACACCTTC.

The chain links TRBV7-8 to TRBJ2-1; D possibly corresponds to TRBD2 (6 bases). Deletions cut 2 bases from V and 9 bases from J, with 23 bases between. CDR1 SGHVS and CDR2 FQNEAQ come from the germline V gene. CDR3 length: 17 amino acids. The CDR3 region has the DNA TGTGCCAGCAGCTTAAGAAATAAGGAGGGCGGAAGCGGTGAGCAGTTCTTC. Its translation: CASSLRNKEGGSGEQFF. Full variable domain (rest looked up from reference TRBV7-8 and TRBJ2-1): GAGVSQSPRYKVAKRGQDVALRCDPISGHVSLFWYQQALGQGPEFLTYFQNEAQLDKSGLPSDRFFAERPEGSVSTLKIQRTQQEDSAVYLCASSLRNKEGGSGEQFFGPGTRLTVL.